These T cell receptor beta chains were read from a single sample in a study of blood T cell repertoires in COVID-19. Some clones are missing from TCRdb's copy, which holds only in-frame ones; the method was immunoSEQ multiplex PCR. The sample has tens of thousands of clones; roughly 88% are singletons. Input material: peripheral blood. The source is a man aged 50 or older with acute or convalescent COVID-19. The CDR3 runs from the conserved cysteine through the conserved F or W. D genes are given only for firm matches. Size values are once, few and many counts, or a class for expanded clones, and some rows have none.

TRBV25-1	-	TRBJ1-1	-	CASSDLPAGTEAFF	TGTGCCAGCAGTGATTTACCGGCGGGCACTGAAGCTTTCTTT
TRBV7-2	-	TRBJ1-2	TRBD1	CASSSSPGTGRYGYTF	TGTGCCAGCAGCTCGTCTCCCGGGACAGGGCGTTATGGCTACACCTTC
TRBV18	-	TRBJ1-6	-	CASSDNGGVSPLHF	TGTGCCAGCTCCGACAACGGGGGGGTGTCACCCCTCCACTTT
TRBV30	-	TRBJ1-5	-	CAWSVGRNQPQHF	TGTGCCTGGAGTGTGGGGCGCAATCAGCCCCAGCATTTT
TRBV5-6	-	TRBJ2-7	TRBD2	CASSSLSSGGAYEQYF	TGTGCCAGCAGCTCTCTCTCAAGCGGGGGTGCCTACGAGCAGTACTTC
TRBV6-6	-	TRBJ2-1	TRBD2	CASSRQTSGAGYNEQFF	TGTGCCAGCAGCCGACAAACTAGCGGGGCAGGGTACAATGAGCAGTTCTTC
TRBV2	-	TRBJ2-1	-	CASSDLGGNNEQFF	TGTGCCAGCAGTGATTTAGGCGGGAACAATGAGCAGTTCTTC
TRBV9	once	TRBJ2-1	TRBD2	CASQKASGSAGEQFF	TGTGCCAGCCAAAAGGCTAGCGGGAGTGCGGGTGAGCAGTTCTTC
TRBV27	-	TRBJ2-5	-	CASSLGLAGGHSFQETQYF	TGTGCCAGCAGTTTAGGACTAGCAGGGGGACATTCCTTTCAAGAGACCCAGTACTTC
TRBV19	-	TRBJ2-7	TRBD1	CASSNAGQGYEQYF	TGTGCCAGTAGTAACGCGGGACAGGGGTACGAGCAGTACTTC
TRBV28	-	TRBJ1-2	-	CATQINYGYTF	TGTGCCACCCAAATCAACTATGGCTACACCTTC
TRBV12-3/TRBV12-4	-	TRBJ1-6	-	CASSLGGGRPLHF	TGTGCCAGCAGCCTCGGGGGAGGAAGGCCCCTCCACTTT
TRBV19	-	TRBJ2-5	-	CASTNGGGGETQYF	TGTGCCAGTACCAACGGAGGGGGCGGGGAGACCCAGTACTTC
TRBV25-1	-	TRBJ1-4	-	CASSESGVVNEKLFF	TGTGCCAGCAGTGAATCGGGGGTGGTTAATGAAAAACTGTTTTTT
TRBV29-1	-	TRBJ2-7	TRBD1	CSVMNRGTYEQYF	TGCAGCGTCATGAACAGGGGCACCTACGAGCAGTACTTC
TRBV5-4	-	TRBJ1-2	TRBD1	CASSFPGQDPRYTF	TGTGCCAGCAGCTTCCCGGGACAGGACCCCCGCTACACCTTC
TRBV4-2	-	TRBJ2-2	-	CASSQLGGLTEWTGELFF	TGTGCCAGCAGCCAACTAGGGGGACTAACTGAGTGGACCGGGGAGCTGTTTTTT
TRBV25-1	-	TRBJ2-5	-	CASSEYRETQYF	TGTGCCAGCAGTGAATACCGGGAGACCCAGTACTTC
TRBV15	few	TRBJ2-5	-	CATSRDGQPQETQYF	TGTGCCACCAGCAGAGATGGGCAGCCCCAAGAGACCCAGTACTTC
TRBV7-9	-	TRBJ2-5	TRBD2	CASSLFKTSGRETQYF	TGTGCCAGCAGCTTATTTAAGACTAGCGGGAGAGAGACCCAGTACTTC
TRBV11-2	once	TRBJ1-4	-	CASSPDLSEKLFF	TGTGCCAGCAGCCCCGACTTGAGTGAAAAACTGTTTTTT
TRBV6-5	-	TRBJ1-2	-	CASSYSALLAGGYTF	TGTGCCAGCAGTTACTCGGCCCTCCTGGCGGGTGGCTACACCTTC
TRBV24-1	-	TRBJ2-5	TRBD2	CATSDFETSGKETQYF	TGTGCCACCAGTGATTTCGAAACTAGCGGCAAAGAGACCCAGTACTTC
TRBV5-8	-	TRBJ2-6	-	CASSFQGIMGANVLTF	TGTGCCAGCAGCTTCCAGGGGATAATGGGGGCCAACGTCCTGACTTTC
TRBV24-1	-	TRBJ2-3	-	CATDDSSTDTQYF	TGTGCCACCGACGACAGTTCCACAGATACGCAGTATTTT
TRBV7-9	-	TRBJ1-4	TRBD1	CASSLAGGGEKLFF	TGTGCCAGCAGCTTAGCAGGGGGCGGTGAAAAACTGTTTTTT
TRBV13	-	TRBJ1-1	-	CASSLVLVTNTEAFF	TGTGCCAGCAGCTTAGTCTTAGTTACGAACACTGAAGCTTTCTTT
TRBV20-1	-	TRBJ1-2	-	CGSVIAYGYTF	TGCGGGAGTGTCATAGCCTATGGCTACACCTTC
TRBV6-5	few	TRBJ1-2	-	CASIARRTMRYTF	TGTGCCAGCATCGCCCGGAGAACTATGCGCTACACCTTC
TRBV6-5	-	TRBJ1-6	-	CASKKGPGNSPLHF	TGTGCCAGCAAGAAGGGGCCTGGGAATTCACCCCTCCACTTT
TRBV7-8	few	TRBJ1-2	-	CASSLGVGATYGYTF	TGTGCCAGCAGCTTAGGGGTCGGAGCAACCTATGGCTACACCTTC
TRBV7-2	-	TRBJ1-2	TRBD1	CASSPYAGQGQGGYTF	TGTGCCAGCAGCCCTTACGCGGGACAGGGTCAGGGGGGCTACACCTTC
TRBV7-2	-	TRBJ2-3	-	CASSFIPGVTDTQYF	TGTGCCAGCAGCTTCATACCCGGGGTCACAGATACGCAGTATTTT
TRBV18	-	TRBJ2-7	-	CASSPSHGQPYEQYF	TGTGCCAGCTCCCCAAGTCACGGACAGCCCTACGAGCAGTACTTC
TRBV2	once	TRBJ1-3	-	CASSAKVRGSGNTIYF	TGTGCCAGCAGTGCGAAGGTTAGGGGCTCTGGAAACACCATATATTTT
TRBV6-5	-	TRBJ1-1	-	CASRPGGGRGTEAFF	TGTGCCAGCAGACCAGGAGGAGGGAGGGGGACTGAAGCTTTCTTT
TRBV19	-	TRBJ1-1	-	CASLGGGTEAFF	TGTGCCAGTCTGGGGGGAGGGACTGAAGCTTTCTTT
TRBV4-1	-	TRBJ1-5	TRBD1	CASSQEWRQGIDQPQHF	TGCGCCAGCAGCCAAGAATGGCGACAGGGAATAGATCAGCCCCAGCATTTT
TRBV27	once	TRBJ1-2	-	CASSLWAGPYGYTF	TGTGCCAGCAGTTTATGGGCAGGGCCCTATGGCTACACCTTC
TRBV18	-	TRBJ2-3	TRBD2	CASSPLTSGGTDTQYF	TGTGCCAGCTCACCTTTGACTAGCGGGGGCACAGATACGCAGTATTTT
TRBV5-4	-	TRBJ2-2	-	CASSSRGARTGELFF	TGTGCCAGCAGCTCACGCGGGGCTAGGACCGGGGAGCTGTTTTTT
TRBV6-5	-	TRBJ2-1	TRBD1	CASTADRRGLTEQFF	TGTGCCAGCACCGCGGACAGGCGCGGGTTAACTGAGCAGTTCTTC
TRBV7-2	-	TRBJ2-1	-	CASSLRGGSTYNEQFF	TGTGCCAGCAGCTTACGGGGTGGGTCCACCTACAATGAGCAGTTCTTC
TRBV5-6	-	TRBJ2-2	-	CASSLVYYTGELFF	TGTGCCAGCAGCTTGGTTTACTACACCGGGGAGCTGTTTTTT
TRBV5-1	-	TRBJ2-5	-	CAGDRFPKTQYF	TGCGCCGGAGACCGCTTTCCGAAGACCCAGTACTTC
TRBV19	-	TRBJ2-5	TRBD1	CASTLIRTGRVVTQYF	TGTGCCAGTACCCTAATACGGACAGGTCGGGTGGTGACCCAGTACTTC
TRBV3-1/TRBV3-2	-	TRBJ1-1	-	CASSQRRNPNTEAFF	TGTGCCAGCAGCCAACGGAGAAACCCCAACACTGAAGCTTTCTTT
TRBV19	-	TRBJ2-5	-	CASREGIGKEGTQYF	TGTGCCAGCCGGGAAGGAATAGGGAAGGAGGGGACCCAGTACTTC
TRBV5-4	-	TRBJ2-2	TRBD1	CASSSRQGATGELFF	TGTGCCAGCAGCTCTAGACAGGGGGCCACCGGGGAGCTGTTTTTT
TRBV18	-	TRBJ1-4	TRBD1	CASSPTGQGGEKLFF	TGTGCCAGCTCACCCACCGGACAGGGAGGTGAAAAACTGTTTTTT
TRBV7-2	few	TRBJ2-5	TRBD2	CASSLVGGGYGLAQETQYF	TGTGCCAGCAGCTTAGTCGGGGGGGGTTACGGTCTAGCCCAAGAGACCCAGTACTTC
TRBV6-2/TRBV6-3	-	TRBJ1-6	-	CASSLPGLPNSPLHF	TGTGCCAGCAGCCTACCGGGACTGCCTAATTCACCCCTCCACTTT
TRBV7-9	-	TRBJ2-1	-	CASSRGINEQFF	TGTGCCAGCAGCCGGGGGATAAATGAGCAGTTCTTC
TRBV11-3	-	TRBJ2-5	-	CASSFARESETQYF	TGTGCCAGCAGCTTTGCTCGGGAGTCCGAGACCCAGTACTTC
TRBV6-2/TRBV6-3	-	TRBJ1-5	TRBD1	CASSLTGGHQPQHF	TGTGCCAGCAGTTTGACAGGGGGCCATCAGCCCCAGCATTTT
TRBV6-5	-	TRBJ1-2	-	CASKEGGKYGYTF	TGTGCCAGCAAGGAAGGGGGAAAGTATGGCTACACCTTC
TRBV3-1/TRBV3-2	once	TRBJ2-3	-	CASSSRGVPDTQYF	TGTGCCAGCAGCTCAAGGGGCGTCCCAGATACGCAGTATTTT
TRBV5-1	-	TRBJ2-1	TRBD2	CASRADPGRAYNEQFF	TGCGCCAGCAGAGCAGACCCCGGGAGGGCGTACAATGAGCAGTTCTTC